The rows below give T cell receptor beta chains drawn from one sample of a study of shared clonotypes between healthy human individuals. Here immunoSEQ multiplex PCR was the method, and the copy in TCRdb shows in-frame clones only, minus some. Among 2 million to 2.5 million clones, more than 85% were seen once, and the ten largest hold about 0.37%. The specimen sequenced was naive CD4+ T cells from PBMCs. These receptors were collected from a man aged 18 to 29 in good health. Some clones in this sample may be carry-over from other donors' samples. The CDR3 runs from the conserved cysteine through the conserved F or W. The D gene is left open where the match is weak. Size tells how often a clone was seen (once, few, many) or the class of an expanded clone, and some rows leave it out.

abundance	v_gene	d_gene	j_gene	CDR3aa	CDR3nt
.	TRBV28	.	TRBJ2-7	CATTQGAGVVF	TGTGCCACTACGCAGGGTGCAGGGGTTGTTTTC
.	TRBV19	TRBD2	TRBJ2-1	CASSIIRAGGGNEQFF	TGTGCCAGTAGTATAATAAGAGCGGGAGGTGGCAATGAGCAGTTCTTC
.	TRBV19	.	TRBJ2-3	CASRATGSTDTQYF	TGTGCCAGTAGGGCAACGGGAAGCACAGATACGCAGTATTTT
once	TRBV7-6	.	TRBJ2-5	CASSLGIIAEGWIETQYF	TGTGCCAGCAGCTTAGGGATCATAGCGGAAGGATGGATTGAGACCCAGTACTTC
.	TRBV18	TRBD1	TRBJ2-7	CASSDRGREQYF	TGTGCCAGCTCCGACAGGGGGCGAGAGCAGTACTTC
.	TRBV5-1	.	TRBJ1-1	CASSLEGSTNTEAFF	TGCGCCAGCAGCTTGGAGGGGTCCACGAACACTGAAGCTTTCTTT
.	TRBV18	TRBD2	TRBJ2-7	CASSRETSGSSYEQYF	TGTGCCAGCTCACGAGAGACTAGCGGGAGCTCCTACGAGCAGTACTTC
.	TRBV28	.	TRBJ2-7	CASSLPHRRYEQYF	TGTGCCAGCAGTTTACCCCACCGTCGATACGAGCAGTACTTC
.	TRBV12-5	TRBD1	TRBJ2-5	CASGKGQGGPGTQYF	TGTGCTAGTGGCAAGGGACAGGGGGGCCCAGGGACCCAGTACTTC
.	TRBV7-2	.	TRBJ1-2	CASSFSGGQGYGYTF	TGTGCCAGCAGCTTCTCCGGGGGGCAGGGCTATGGCTACACCTTC
.	TRBV10-3	.	TRBJ2-7	CAIKAVKSYEQYF	TGTGCCATCAAGGCAGTCAAGAGCTACGAGCAGTACTTC
.	TRBV7-3	.	TRBJ2-1	CASSPDRGNEQFF	TGTGCCAGCAGCCCCGACCGGGGGAATGAGCAGTTCTTC
.	TRBV6-1	TRBD1	TRBJ1-2	CASSDLGQAIYGYTF	TGTGCCAGCAGTGATTTGGGACAGGCGATCTATGGCTACACCTTC
.	TRBV7-2	.	TRBJ1-5	CASSLGPDSNQPQHF	TGTGCCAGCAGCTTGGGGCCGGACAGCAATCAGCCCCAGCATTTT
.	TRBV25-1	TRBD2	TRBJ2-3	CASSAYSGKWDTQYF	TGTGCCAGCAGTGCCTATAGCGGGAAGTGGGATACGCAGTATTTT
.	TRBV7-3	TRBD1	TRBJ1-4	CASSSKTGNNEKLFF	TGTGCCAGCAGCTCTAAGACAGGGAATAATGAAAAACTGTTTTTT
.	TRBV29-1	TRBD1	TRBJ2-5	CSVEVQGGETQYF	TGCAGCGTTGAAGTACAGGGGGGAGAGACCCAGTACTTC
once	TRBV6-6	TRBD1	TRBJ2-7	CASSYGIQGANEQYF	TGTGCCAGCAGTTACGGGATCCAGGGGGCGAACGAGCAGTACTTC
.	TRBV6-4	.	TRBJ2-7	CASSDSIVFTYEQYF	TGTGCCAGCAGTGACTCCATAGTCTTTACCTACGAGCAGTACTTC
.	TRBV29-1	.	TRBJ1-5	CSVGGGSNQPQHF	TGCAGCGTTGGGGGGGGTAGCAATCAGCCCCAGCATTTT
.	TRBV5-1	TRBD2	TRBJ2-5	CASTNTGTSEETQYF	TGCGCCAGCACCAATACCGGGACTAGCGAAGAGACCCAGTACTTC
.	TRBV11-3	.	TRBJ2-1	CASSPGGDEQFF	TGTGCCAGCAGCCCAGGAGGGGATGAGCAGTTCTTC
.	TRBV7-3	.	TRBJ2-7	CASSLRQGSYEQYF	TGTGCCAGCAGCTTAAGGCAGGGATCCTACGAGCAGTACTTC
.	TRBV10-3	TRBD2	TRBJ2-3	CAIKQGLPRQEATQYF	TGTGCCATCAAGCAGGGACTACCTCGTCAGGAAGCTACGCAGTATTTT
once	TRBV28	TRBD1	TRBJ2-7	CASINRGPSYEQYF	TGTGCCAGCATTAACAGGGGGCCTTCCTACGAGCAGTACTTC
.	TRBV11-2	.	TRBJ1-3	CASSPSFRTIYF	TGTGCCAGCAGCCCCTCGTTTCGTACGATATATTTT
.	TRBV19	.	TRBJ2-4	CASKKGFLTAAGIQYF	TGTGCCAGTAAAAAGGGTTTTTTGACCGCAGCCGGCATTCAGTACTTC
.	TRBV7-9	.	TRBJ1-4	CASSLVGISEKLFF	TGTGCCAGCAGCTTAGTCGGCATTAGTGAAAAACTGTTTTTT
.	TRBV18	.	TRBJ2-7	CASSPIGSTEQAEQYF	TGTGCCAGCTCACCAATCGGGTCTACCGAGCAGGCCGAGCAGTACTTC
.	TRBV5-1	TRBD1	TRBJ2-7	CASSLDFDRVSIDF	TGCGCCAGCAGCTTGGACTTCGACAGGGTCTCGATTGACTTC
.	TRBV2	.	TRBJ2-1	CASSEILAPLEFF	TGTGCCAGCAGTGAAATCCTTGCACCACTTGAGTTCTTC
.	TRBV5-1	.	TRBJ1-2	CASSSGRGGKDGYTF	TGCGCCAGCAGCTCCGGCCGGGGGGGAAAAGACGGCTACACCTTC
.	TRBV5-5	TRBD1	TRBJ1-5	CASSSTDRVRNQPQHF	TGTGCCAGCAGCTCAACTGACAGGGTAAGAAATCAGCCCCAGCATTTT
.	TRBV7-3	TRBD2	TRBJ2-5	CASSFQSGSGTQYF	TGTGCCAGCAGTTTCCAGAGCGGGAGTGGGACCCAGTACTTC
.	TRBV7-2	.	TRBJ2-7	CASSLAQAVRYEQYF	TGTGCCAGCAGCTTAGCCCAAGCGGTCAGATACGAGCAGTACTTC
.	TRBV28	.	TRBJ2-4	CASSSSRHLAKNIQYF	TGTGCCAGCAGCTCCTCCAGACACCTAGCCAAAAACATTCAGTACTTC
.	TRBV5-1	TRBD1	TRBJ1-1	CASSGQGGVTEAFF	TGCGCCAGCAGCGGACAGGGTGGTGTCACTGAAGCTTTCTTT
.	TRBV5-1	TRBD2	TRBJ2-1	CASSLLAGDYNEQFF	TGCGCCAGCAGCCTGTTAGCGGGAGATTACAATGAGCAGTTCTTC
few	TRBV6-5	.	TRBJ1-1	CASSRGNTEAFF	TGTGCCAGCAGTCGGGGTAACACTGAAGCTTTCTTT
once	TRBV9	.	TRBJ2-3	CASSVGLSTDTQYF	TGTGCCAGCAGCGTAGGTTTGTCCACAGATACGCAGTATTTT
.	TRBV4-3	TRBD1	TRBJ1-6	CASSHRQGTTPLHF	TGCGCCAGCAGCCATAGACAGGGCACCACACCCCTCCACTTT
.	TRBV7-3	TRBD2	TRBJ2-2	CASSPKAGGTPGELFF	TGTGCCAGCAGCCCCAAAGCGGGAGGGACCCCCGGGGAGCTGTTTTTT
once	TRBV7-7	TRBD1	TRBJ2-3	CASSIRGLSTDTQYF	TGTGCCAGCAGCATCAGGGGGCTGAGCACAGATACGCAGTATTTT
.	TRBV4-2	TRBD2	TRBJ2-2	CASSPSFAGGPTGELFF	TGTGCCAGCAGCCCCTCTTTTGCGGGAGGACCCACCGGGGAGCTGTTTTTT
.	TRBV9	.	TRBJ2-3	CASSPQTTTDTQYF	TGTGCCAGCAGCCCCCAGACTACCACAGATACGCAGTATTTT
.	TRBV7-3	.	TRBJ2-1	CASSTQGPGNEQFF	TGTGCCAGCAGCACCCAGGGTCCAGGCAATGAGCAGTTCTTC
.	TRBV5-6	.	TRBJ1-3	CASSFGGSGNTIYF	TGTGCCAGCAGCTTTGGGGGCTCTGGAAACACCATATATTTT
once	TRBV19	.	TRBJ1-3	CASSISFQDSRSGNTIYF	TGTGCCAGTAGTATAAGCTTTCAGGACTCGAGATCTGGAAACACCATATATTTT
.	TRBV7-6	.	TRBJ2-7	CASSARTAAYEQYF	TGTGCCAGCAGCGCACGGACAGCCGCCTACGAGCAGTACTTC
.	TRBV6-1	.	TRBJ1-4	CASSVTGPNEKLFF	TGTGCCAGCAGTGTTACAGGGCCCAATGAAAAACTGTTTTTT
.	TRBV29-1	.	TRBJ2-3	CSASPGTGTNTQYF	TGCAGCGCGAGTCCCGGGACTGGGACGAATACGCAGTATTTT